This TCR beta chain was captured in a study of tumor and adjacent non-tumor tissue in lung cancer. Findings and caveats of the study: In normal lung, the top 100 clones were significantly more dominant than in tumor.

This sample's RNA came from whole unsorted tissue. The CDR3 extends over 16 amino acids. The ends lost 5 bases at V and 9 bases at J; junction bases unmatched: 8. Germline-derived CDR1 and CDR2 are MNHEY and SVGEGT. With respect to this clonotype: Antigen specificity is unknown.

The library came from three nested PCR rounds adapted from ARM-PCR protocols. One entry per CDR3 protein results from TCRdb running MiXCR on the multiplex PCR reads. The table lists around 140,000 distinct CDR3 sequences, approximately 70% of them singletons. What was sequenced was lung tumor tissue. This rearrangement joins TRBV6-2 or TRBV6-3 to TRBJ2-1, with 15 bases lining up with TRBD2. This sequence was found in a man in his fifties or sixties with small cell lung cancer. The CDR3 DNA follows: TGTGCCAGCAGTAAGGGGACTAGCGGGAGGCCACGTGAGCAGTTCTTC. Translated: CASSKGTSGRPREQFF.